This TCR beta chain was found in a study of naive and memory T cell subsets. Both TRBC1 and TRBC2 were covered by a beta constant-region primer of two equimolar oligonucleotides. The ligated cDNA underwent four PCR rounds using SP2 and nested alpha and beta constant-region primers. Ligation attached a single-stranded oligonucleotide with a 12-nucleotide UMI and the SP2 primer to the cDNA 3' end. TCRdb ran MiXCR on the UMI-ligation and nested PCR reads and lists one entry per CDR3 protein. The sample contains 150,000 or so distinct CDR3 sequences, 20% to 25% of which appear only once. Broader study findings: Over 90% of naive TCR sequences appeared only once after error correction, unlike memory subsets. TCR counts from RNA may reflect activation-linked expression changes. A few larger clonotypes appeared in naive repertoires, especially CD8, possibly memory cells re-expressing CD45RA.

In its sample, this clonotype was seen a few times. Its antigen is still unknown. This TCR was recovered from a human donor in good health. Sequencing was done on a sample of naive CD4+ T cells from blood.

In DNA, the CDR3 is TGTGCCAGCAATAAGAGAGGGGGACAAACTGAAGCTTTCTTT. Translating it yields CASNKRGGQTEAFF. The J gene is TRBJ1-1, the V gene TRBV6-6, with D perhaps matching TRBD1 (6 bases). Germline values: CDR1 MNHNY, CDR2 SVGAGI (reference sequence). The CDR3 totals 14 residues. Deletions cut 7 bases from V and 5 bases from J, with 17 bases between.